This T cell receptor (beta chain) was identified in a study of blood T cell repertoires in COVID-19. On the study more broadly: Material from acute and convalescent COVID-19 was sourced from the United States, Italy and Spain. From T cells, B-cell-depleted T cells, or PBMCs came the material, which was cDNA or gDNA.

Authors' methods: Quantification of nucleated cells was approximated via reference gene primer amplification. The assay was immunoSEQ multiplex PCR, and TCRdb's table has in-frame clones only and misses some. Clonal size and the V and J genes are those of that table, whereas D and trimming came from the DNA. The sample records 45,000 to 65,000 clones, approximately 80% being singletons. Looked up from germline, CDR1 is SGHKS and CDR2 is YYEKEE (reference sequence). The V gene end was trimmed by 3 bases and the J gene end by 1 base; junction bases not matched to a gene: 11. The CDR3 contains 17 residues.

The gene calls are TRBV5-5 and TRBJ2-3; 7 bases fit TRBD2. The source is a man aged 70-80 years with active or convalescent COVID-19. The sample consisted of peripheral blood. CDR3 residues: CASSSARGVEGTDTQYF. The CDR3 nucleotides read TGTGCCAGCAGCTCCGCCCGGGGGGTAGAAGGCACAGATACGCAGTATTTT. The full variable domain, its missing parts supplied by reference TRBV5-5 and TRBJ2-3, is DAGVTQSPTHLIKTRGQQVTLRCSPISGHKSVSWYQQVLGQGPQFIFQYYEKEERGRGNFPDRFSARQFPNYSSELNVNALLLGDSALYLCASSSARGVEGTDTQYFGPGTRLTVL.